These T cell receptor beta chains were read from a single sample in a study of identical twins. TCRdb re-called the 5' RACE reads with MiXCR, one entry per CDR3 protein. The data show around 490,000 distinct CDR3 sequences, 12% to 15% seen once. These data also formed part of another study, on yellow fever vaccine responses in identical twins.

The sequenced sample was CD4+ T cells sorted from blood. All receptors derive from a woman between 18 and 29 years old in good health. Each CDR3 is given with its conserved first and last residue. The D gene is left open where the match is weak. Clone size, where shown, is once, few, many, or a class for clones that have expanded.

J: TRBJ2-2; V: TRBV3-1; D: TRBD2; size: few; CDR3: CASSHGSSGNTGELFF; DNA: TGTGCCAGCAGCCATGGTTCTAGCGGGAACACCGGGGAGCTGTTTTTT
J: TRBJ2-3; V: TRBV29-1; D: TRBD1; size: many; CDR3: CSEMTGVNTDTQYF; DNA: TGCAGCGAAATGACAGGGGTCAACACAGATACGCAGTATTTT
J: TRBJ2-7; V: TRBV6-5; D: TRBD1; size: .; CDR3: CASSGTGTKQYF; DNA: TGTGCCAGCAGCGGGACAGGGACCAAGCAGTACTTC
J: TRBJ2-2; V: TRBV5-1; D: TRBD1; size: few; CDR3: CASSLDRGILSGDTGELFF; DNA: TGCGCCAGCAGCTTGGACAGGGGAATTCTTTCTGGGGACACCGGGGAGCTGTTTTTT
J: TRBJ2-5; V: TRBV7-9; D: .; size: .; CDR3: CASSSGVPPETQYF; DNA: TGTGCCAGCAGTTCAGGGGTCCCCCCTGAGACCCAGTACTTC
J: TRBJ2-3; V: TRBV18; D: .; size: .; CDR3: CASSLEFVGTDTQYF; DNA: TGTGCCAGCTCACTTGAATTCGTTGGGACAGATACGCAGTATTTT
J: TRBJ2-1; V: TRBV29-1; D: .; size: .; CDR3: CSVLLGVVSYNEQFF; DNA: TGCAGCGTTCTCCTAGGGGTGGTCTCCTACAATGAGCAGTTCTTC
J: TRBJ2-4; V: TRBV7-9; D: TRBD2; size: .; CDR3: CASSLTGGKNIQYF; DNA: TGTGCCAGCAGCTTAACGGGGGGAAAAAACATTCAGTACTTC
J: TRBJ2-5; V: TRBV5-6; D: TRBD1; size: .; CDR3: CASSPGTGSETQYF; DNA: TGTGCCAGCAGCCCCGGGACAGGGTCGGAGACCCAGTACTTC
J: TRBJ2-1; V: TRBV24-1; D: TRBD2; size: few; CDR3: CATSARTSGSLGEQFF; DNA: TGTGCCACCAGTGCTAGGACTAGCGGGAGCCTGGGTGAGCAGTTCTTC
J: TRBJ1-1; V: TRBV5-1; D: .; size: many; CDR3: CASRPVSALNTEAFF; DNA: TGCGCCAGCAGGCCCGTGTCAGCGCTGAACACTGAAGCTTTCTTT
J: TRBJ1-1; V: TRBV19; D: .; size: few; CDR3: CASKDEGYKAFF; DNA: TGTGCCAGTAAGGACGAAGGGTACAAGGCTTTCTTT
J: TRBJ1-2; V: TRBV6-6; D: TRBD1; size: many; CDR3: CASQGTGAFYGYTF; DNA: TGTGCCAGCCAAGGGACAGGGGCATTCTATGGCTACACCTTC
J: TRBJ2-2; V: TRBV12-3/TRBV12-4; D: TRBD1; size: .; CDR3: CASSFSGGVETGELFF; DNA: TGTGCCAGCAGTTTTTCAGGGGGCGTGGAAACCGGGGAGCTGTTTTTT
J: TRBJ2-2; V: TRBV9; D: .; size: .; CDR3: CASSVVGESTGELFF; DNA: TGTGCCAGCAGCGTAGTGGGAGAAAGCACCGGGGAGCTGTTTTTT
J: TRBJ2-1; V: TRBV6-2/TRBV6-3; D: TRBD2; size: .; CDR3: CASSSLAGVTYNEQFF; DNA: TGTGCCAGCAGTTCCCTAGCGGGAGTGACCTACAATGAGCAGTTCTTC
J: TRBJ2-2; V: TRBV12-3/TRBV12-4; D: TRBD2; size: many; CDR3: CASSPGRDTGELFF; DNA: TGTGCCAGCAGCCCGGGGAGGGACACCGGGGAGCTGTTTTTT
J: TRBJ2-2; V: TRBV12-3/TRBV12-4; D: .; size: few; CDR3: CASRTLLALNTGELFF; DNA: TGTGCCAGCAGAACCCTACTAGCTCTAAACACCGGGGAGCTGTTTTTT
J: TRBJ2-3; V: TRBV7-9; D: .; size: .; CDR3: CASSSRASAPDTQYF; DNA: TGTGCCAGCAGCTCTCGGGCCTCTGCCCCCGATACGCAGTATTTT
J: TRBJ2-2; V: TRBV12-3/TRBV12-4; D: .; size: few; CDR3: CASSNQRTGELFF; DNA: TGTGCCAGCAGTAACCAGCGGACCGGGGAGCTGTTTTTT
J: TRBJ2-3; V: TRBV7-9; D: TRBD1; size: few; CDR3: CASSSFGQVPYF; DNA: TGTGCCAGCAGCTCGTTCGGACAGGTCCCGTATTTT
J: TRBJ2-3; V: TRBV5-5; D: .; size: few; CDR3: CASSFRDRTDTQYF; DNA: TGTGCCAGCAGCTTCCGTGATCGAACAGATACGCAGTATTTT
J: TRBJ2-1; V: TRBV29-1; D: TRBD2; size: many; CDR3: CSVVGEGRYNEQFF; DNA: TGCAGCGTTGTGGGGGAGGGCCGCTACAATGAGCAGTTCTTC
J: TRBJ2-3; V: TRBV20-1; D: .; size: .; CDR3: CSAPHLQGGTDTQYF; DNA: TGCAGTGCTCCGCACTTGCAGGGCGGCACAGATACGCAGTATTTT
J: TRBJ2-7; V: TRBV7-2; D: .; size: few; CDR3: CASSFGGMLYEQYF; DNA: TGTGCCAGCAGCTTTGGCGGGATGCTCTACGAGCAGTACTTC
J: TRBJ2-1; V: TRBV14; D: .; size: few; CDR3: CASSRKVSYNEQFF; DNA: TGTGCCAGCAGCCGGAAGGTCTCCTACAATGAGCAGTTCTTC
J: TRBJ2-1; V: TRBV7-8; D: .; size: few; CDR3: CASSLARSGNSYNEQFF; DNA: TGTGCCAGCAGCTTAGCGAGGAGCGGCAACTCCTACAATGAGCAGTTCTTC
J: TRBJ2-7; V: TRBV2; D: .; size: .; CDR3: CASSEPTLGRLRQYF; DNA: TGTGCCAGCAGTGAACCTACTCTCGGACGTTTACGGCAGTACTTC
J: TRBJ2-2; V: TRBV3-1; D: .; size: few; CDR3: CASSQDQGELFF; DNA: TGTGCCAGCAGCCAAGACCAAGGGGAGCTGTTTTTT
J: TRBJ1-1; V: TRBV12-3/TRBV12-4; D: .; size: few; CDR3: CASSLLRSEAFF; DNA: TGTGCCAGCAGTTTGCTGAGGTCTGAAGCTTTCTTT
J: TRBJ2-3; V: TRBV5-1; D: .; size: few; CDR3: CASSPSRGRADTQYF; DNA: TGCGCCAGCAGCCCTAGCCGCGGGCGGGCAGATACGCAGTATTTT
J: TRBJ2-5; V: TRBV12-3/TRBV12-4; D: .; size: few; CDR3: CASSFNPRETQYF; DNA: TGTGCCAGCAGTTTTAACCCCAGAGAGACCCAGTACTTC
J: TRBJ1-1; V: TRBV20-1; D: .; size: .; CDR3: CCARDQAGGYGIEAFF; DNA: TGCTGTGCTAGAGATCAGGCAGGAGGGTACGGAATAGAAGCTTTCTTT